Presented here are 25 T cell receptor beta chains from one specimen sequenced in a study of blood T cell repertoires in COVID-19. This table comes from immunoSEQ multiplex PCR, and its TCRdb copy is limited to in-frame clones, with some not included. Of around 59,000 clones in the sample, roughly four fifths were seen once. Input material: peripheral blood. The receptor set was obtained from a human donor in a cohort sampled during active COVID-19.

The J gene is TRBJ2-6, the V gene TRBV5-6; D is possibly TRBD1 (6 bases). Trimming took 5 bases from V and 8 from J, leaving 14 bases between them. The CDR3 sequence is 14 residues long. Germline V gives CDR1 SGHDT, CDR2 YYEEEE. The DNA for the CDR3 is TGTGCCAGCAGTCCTCGTGGGGGCTCCAACGTCCTGACTTTC. This translates into CASSPRGGSNVLTF.

The V call is TRBV19, the J call TRBJ2-6; TRBD1 agrees at 9 bases. This CDR3 is built from 19 residues. The V segment lost 7 bases and the J segment 2 bases; nucleotides outside the gene matches: 15. Germline V gives CDR1 LNHDA, CDR2 SQIVND (reference sequence). CDR3 coding DNA: TGTGCCAGTAAACCGCTTGGGGGACAGGGCTCGGCTGGGGCCAACGTCCTGACTTTC. This sequence encodes CASKPLGGQGSAGANVLTF.

V and J are TRBV7-6 and TRBJ2-5, with unresolved D. The CDR3 is made up of 12 amino acids. V lost 5 bases and J 2 bases, leaving 6 bases between the germline ends. Germline V gene lookup returns CDR1 SGHVS and CDR2 FNYEAQ. CDR3 DNA: TGTGCCAGCAGCAGAGAACAAGAGACCCAGTACTTC. This translates into CASSREQETQYF.

The rearrangement uses TRBV29-1 and TRBJ1-2; 8 nucleotides align to TRBD1. Germline trimming cut 7 bases from V and 8 bases from J; bases unmatched to any gene: 12. This CDR3 contains 13 residues. The germline CDR1 and CDR2 sequences are SQVTM and ANQGSEA. As DNA, the CDR3 is TGCAGCGCTCTCGGACAGGGCGGGCAGGGCTACACCTTC. It yields the protein CSALGQGGQGYTF.

The V and J genes are TRBV5-6 and TRBJ2-2; D is possibly TRBD1 (6 bases). The V gene lost 5 bases and the J gene lost 5 bases, with 10 bases spanning the gap. Germline V gene sequence: CDR1 SGHDT, CDR2 YYEEEE. This CDR3 is 13 amino acids long. The CDR3 DNA follows: TGTGCCAGCAGATTAGACAGGACCGGGGAGCTGTTTTTT. The encoded protein is CASRLDRTGELFF.

The J gene is TRBJ2-1, the V gene TRBV18, with unresolved D. The V end lost 6 bases, the J end lost 6 bases, and 9 bases lay between the germline ends. Germline V gene lookup returns CDR1 KGHSH and CDR2 LQKENI. The CDR3 extends over 12 amino acids. This CDR3 is CASSESSNEQFF. CDR3 in DNA: TGTGCCAGCTCGGAGAGTAGCAATGAGCAGTTCTTC.

Only a few counts were recorded for this clone. V gene TRBV5-4 combines with J gene TRBJ1-2, with D maybe TRBD1 (5 bases). CDR1 is SGHNT and CDR2 is YYREEE in the germline V gene (reference sequence). V was clipped by 4 bases and J by 4 bases, with 20 bases between them. The CDR3 has 16 amino acids. The CDR3 DNA reads as TGTGCCAGCAGCCCATCGGTTAGGGGTGAGACCTATGGCTACACCTTC. Amino acids: CASSPSVRGETYGYTF.

The V and J genes are TRBV21-1 and TRBJ2-1; no DNA check was done on the table's D call, TRBD2. TRBV21-1 is shown as a pseudogene. The CDR3 contains 20 residues. The CDR3 sequence: CASSKKTSGRIGDSYNEQFF. CDR3 bases: TGTGCCAGCAGCAAAAAGACTAGCGGGAGGATCGGTGACTCCTACAATGAGCAGTTCTTC.

The gene calls are TRBV7-2 and TRBJ2-7, with 9 bases fitting TRBD1. The ends lost 1 base at V and 3 bases at J; junction bases unmatched: 4. Per germline, CDR1 SGHTA and CDR2 FQGNSA. The CDR3 length is 15 residues. CDR3 residues: CASSLVTGGYYEQYF. CDR3 nucleotide sequence: TGTGCCAGCAGCTTAGTAACAGGGGGCTACTACGAGCAGTACTTC.

This chain uses TRBV7-2 with TRBJ2-1, with TRBD1 as a possible D gene (6 bases). This CDR3 spans 15 amino acids. The germline V gene has CDR1 SGHTA and CDR2 FQGNSA. V gave up 1 base and J gave up 4 bases, with 11 bases separating them. The CDR3 is CASSLGAGEYNEQFF. The CDR3 coding sequence is TGTGCCAGCAGCTTAGGGGCAGGGGAGTACAATGAGCAGTTCTTC.

The chain couples TRBV6-6 to TRBJ2-7; D is undetermined. V was trimmed by 10 bases and J by 5 bases, leaving 15 bases between them. Germline V gene sequence: CDR1 MNHNY, CDR2 SVGAGI (reference sequence). The CDR3 runs to 12 residues. As DNA, the CDR3 is TGTGCCACAGGAAACTTGTTGGACGAGCAGTACTTC. Translating it yields CATGNLLDEQYF.

The V gene is TRBV27, the J gene TRBJ2-7; TRBD2 agrees at 8 bases. The length of the CDR3 is 16 residues. The V gene end was trimmed by 5 bases and the J gene end by 2 bases; junction bases not matched to a gene: 11. CDR1 MNHEY and CDR2 SMNVEV come from the germline V gene (reference sequence). The chain's CDR3 is CASSPYNSGTTYEQYF. DNA of the CDR3: TGTGCCAGCAGTCCCTATAATAGCGGGACGACCTACGAGCAGTACTTC.

Regarding this clone: The junction does not match germline at one end; this may be a read error. V usage is TRBV6-2 or TRBV6-3 and J usage is TRBJ2-2; 7 nucleotides line up with TRBD2. The V gene's germline CDR1 is MNHEY and CDR2 SVGEGT. The CDR3 has 11 residues. The CDR3 DNA reads TGTGCCAGCAGTTACGGCGGGGGGCTGTTTTTT. Its translation is CASSYGGGLFF.

V gene TRBV9 combines with J gene TRBJ1-2; D possibly corresponds to TRBD1 (6 bases). The V gene lost 3 bases and the J gene lost 0 bases, with 12 bases spanning the gap. The CDR3 sequence is 15 residues long. The germline CDR1 and CDR2 sequences are SGDLS and YYNGEE. CDR3 bases: TGTGCCAGCAGCGCGAGGACAGAAGCTAACTATGGCTACACCTTC. Residues: CASSARTEANYGYTF.

This clone was detected once. The rearrangement uses TRBV24-1 and TRBJ2-2; a possible D gene is TRBD2 (6 bases). Germline loops: CDR1 KGHDR, CDR2 SFDVKD. CDR3 size: 16 residues. Trimming took 12 bases from V and 3 from J, leaving 22 bases between them. CDR3 bases: TGTGCCTTCACCCCGGGGGAAGGGCGGGACACCGGGGAGCTGTTTTTT. Amino acids: CAFTPGEGRDTGELFF.

This rearrangement joins TRBV28 to TRBJ2-4; 10 bases fit TRBD1. Germline CDR1 MDHEN, CDR2 SYDVKM. This CDR3 has 14 amino acids. The J segment lost 8 bases and the V segment lost 5 bases, leaving 6 bases of the junction unmatched. CDR3: CASSRQGAGYIQYF. In DNA form, the CDR3 reads TGTGCCAGCAGTAGACAGGGGGCAGGTTACATTCAGTACTTC.

The chain has TRBV7-9 and TRBJ2-1; TRBD2 aligns across 12 bases. The germline CDR1 and CDR2 sequences are SEHNR and FQNEAQ (reference sequence). This CDR3 has 15 amino acids. Trimming at V came to 3 bases and at J to 9 bases, leaving 6 bases not matched to a gene. DNA for the CDR3: TGTGCCAGCAGCTTCGTTTCTAGCGGGAGGGTTGAGCAGTTCTTC. It codes for CASSFVSSGRVEQFF.

The chain combines TRBV20-1 with TRBJ1-5; D possibly corresponds to TRBD1 (5 bases). CDR3 length equals 15 residues. V was trimmed by 3 bases and J by 6 bases, leaving 18 bases between them. Germline V gives CDR1 DFQATT, CDR2 SNEGSKA (reference sequence). CDR3 residues: CSASSGAGRLQPQHF. In DNA, the CDR3 is TGCAGTGCTAGTTCTGGGGCTGGTCGTCTTCAGCCCCAGCATTTT.

This chain connects TRBV19 to TRBJ1-1; a possible D gene is TRBD1 (6 bases). The CDR3 sequence is 15 residues long. From germline, CDR1 is LNHDA and CDR2 SQIVND (reference sequence). Between the trimmed V and J ends, which lost 7 bases and 4 bases, there was a span of 19 bases. CDR3 nucleotides: TGTGCCAGTATCGATCGAGGGGGACGCGGCACTGAAGCTTTCTTT. Translation gives CASIDRGGRGTEAFF.

The V gene is TRBV6-6, the J gene TRBJ1-5; D uncertain. Between the trimmed V and J ends, which lost 0 bases and 8 bases, there was a span of 17 bases. Germline-derived CDR1 and CDR2 are MNHNY and SVGAGI (reference sequence). This CDR3 is 16 amino acids long. The CDR3 loop reads CASSYSNRRPLEPQHF. The CDR3 nucleotides are TGTGCCAGCAGTTACTCAAACCGGAGGCCCCTTGAGCCCCAGCATTTT.

The genes are TRBV3-1 (or the pseudogene TRBV3-2) and TRBJ2-7, with 16 bases identical to TRBD2. V was pared by 5 bases and J by 3 bases, with 4 bases of the junction left unmatched. CDR3 length equals 16 residues. Germline V gene lookup returns CDR1 LGHDT and CDR2 YNNKEL (reference sequence). CDR3 sequence reads: CASSEGTSGRGYEQYF. DNA of the CDR3: TGTGCCAGCAGCGAAGGGACTAGCGGGAGGGGCTACGAGCAGTACTTC.

This rearrangement joins TRBV11-3 to TRBJ2-3; D ambiguous. Germline loops: CDR1 SGHNT, CDR2 YENEEA. The CDR3 covers 13 residues. Deletions cut 5 bases from V and 4 bases from J, with 10 bases between. The CDR3 protein is CASSKRPADTQYF. The CDR3 DNA sequence: TGTGCCAGCAGCAAGCGCCCAGCAGATACGCAGTATTTT.

The J gene is TRBJ2-1, the V gene TRBV15; 9 bases match TRBD2. CDR3 length: 16 residues. CDR1 and CDR2 from the germline V gene are LNHNV and YYDKDF (reference sequence). The J segment lost 2 bases and the V segment lost 2 bases, leaving 4 bases of the junction unmatched. CDR3 residues: CATSRSAGGTYNEQFF. CDR3 nucleotides: TGTGCCACCAGCAGATCAGCGGGGGGAACCTACAATGAGCAGTTCTTC.

The J gene is TRBJ2-1, the V gene TRBV6-5, with D maybe TRBD1 (5 bases). Trimming removed 7 bases at V and 10 bases at J, with 14 bases between. This CDR3 spans 12 amino acids. Germline V CDR1 and CDR2: MNHEY, SVGAGI. CDR3 residues: CASTQQVGEQFF. The CDR3 coding sequence is TGTGCCAGCACCCAACAGGTAGGAGAGCAGTTCTTC.

This rearrangement joins TRBV2 to TRBJ2-1; tentatively, D is TRBD2 (5 bases). The CDR3 contains 14 residues. Germline V gene sequence: CDR1 SNHLY, CDR2 FYNNEI. V lost 6 bases to trimming and J lost 6 bases, with 15 bases between them. CDR3 sequence (DNA): TGTGCCAGCAGAGTCACTAGTGGTGGCAATGAGCAGTTCTTC. This encodes CASRVTSGGNEQFF.